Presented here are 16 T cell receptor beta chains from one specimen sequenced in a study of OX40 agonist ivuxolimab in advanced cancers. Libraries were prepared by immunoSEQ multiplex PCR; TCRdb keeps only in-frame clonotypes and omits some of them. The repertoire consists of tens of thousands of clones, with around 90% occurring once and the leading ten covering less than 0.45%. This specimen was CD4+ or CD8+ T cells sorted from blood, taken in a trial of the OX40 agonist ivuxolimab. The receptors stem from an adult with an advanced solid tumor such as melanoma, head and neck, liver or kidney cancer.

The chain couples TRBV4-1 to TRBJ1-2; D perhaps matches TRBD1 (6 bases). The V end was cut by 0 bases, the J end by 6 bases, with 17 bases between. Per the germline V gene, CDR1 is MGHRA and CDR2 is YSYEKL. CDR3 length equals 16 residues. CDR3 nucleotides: TGCGCCAGCAGCCAAGATCAAACAGGGACCTGGGATGGCTACACCTTC. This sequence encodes CASSQDQTGTWDGYTF.

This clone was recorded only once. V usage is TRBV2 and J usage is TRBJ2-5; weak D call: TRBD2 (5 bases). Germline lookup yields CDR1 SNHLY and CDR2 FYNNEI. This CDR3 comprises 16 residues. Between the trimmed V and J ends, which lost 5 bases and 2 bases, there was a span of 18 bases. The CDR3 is CASSRGGLGKQETQYF. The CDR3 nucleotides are TGTGCCAGCAGTAGAGGCGGGCTGGGCAAGCAAGAGACCCAGTACTTC.

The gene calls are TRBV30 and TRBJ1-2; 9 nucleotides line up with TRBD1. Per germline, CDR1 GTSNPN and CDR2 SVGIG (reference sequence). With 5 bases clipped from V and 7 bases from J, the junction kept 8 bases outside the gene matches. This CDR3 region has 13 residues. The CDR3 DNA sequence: TGTGCCTGGCAGGGACAGGGCTTGGCTGGCTACACCTTC. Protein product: CAWQGQGLAGYTF.

CDR3 nucleotides: TGTGCCAGCAGCTTACTAGCGGGGGGGAGGAATGAGCAGTTCTTC. Its translation: CASSLLAGGRNEQFF. The V and J genes are TRBV7-3 and TRBJ2-1, with TRBD2 identical over 12 bases. The CDR3 contains 15 residues. V lost 2 bases to trimming and J lost 7 bases; unmatched junction nucleotides: 3. Germline-derived CDR1 and CDR2 are SGHTA and FQGTGA.

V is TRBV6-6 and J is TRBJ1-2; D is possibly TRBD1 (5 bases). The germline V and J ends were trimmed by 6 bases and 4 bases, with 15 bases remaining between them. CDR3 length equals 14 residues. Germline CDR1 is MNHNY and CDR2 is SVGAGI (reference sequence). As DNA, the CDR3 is TGTGCCAGCAGAGGACCCGGGACCCCCTATGGCTACACCTTC. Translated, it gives CASRGPGTPYGYTF.

The CDR3 DNA reads as TGTGCCTGGAGGATATCAGGGGGGATGAACACTGAAGCTTTCTTT. Translated: CAWRISGGMNTEAFF. The chain joins TRBV30 to TRBJ1-1; 7 nucleotides align to TRBD1. J was trimmed by 0 bases and V by 3 bases; bases with no gene match: 7. This CDR3 is built from 15 residues. Germline CDR1 is GTSNPN and CDR2 is SVGIG (reference sequence).

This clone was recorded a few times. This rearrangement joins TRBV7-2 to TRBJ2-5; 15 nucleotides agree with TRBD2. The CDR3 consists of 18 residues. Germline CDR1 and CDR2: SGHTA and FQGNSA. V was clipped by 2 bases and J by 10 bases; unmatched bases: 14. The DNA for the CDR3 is TGTGCCAGCAGCTTACGCCCAGGACTAGCGGGGGGGCCGGGGGGCCAGTACTTC. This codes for CASSLRPGLAGGPGGQYF.

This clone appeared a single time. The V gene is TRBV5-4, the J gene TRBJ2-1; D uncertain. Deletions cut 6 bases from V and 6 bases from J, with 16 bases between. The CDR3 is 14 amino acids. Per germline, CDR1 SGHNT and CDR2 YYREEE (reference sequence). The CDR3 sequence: CASTPKLGSNEQFF. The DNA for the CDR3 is TGTGCCAGCACCCCGAAGTTAGGGTCCAATGAGCAGTTCTTC.

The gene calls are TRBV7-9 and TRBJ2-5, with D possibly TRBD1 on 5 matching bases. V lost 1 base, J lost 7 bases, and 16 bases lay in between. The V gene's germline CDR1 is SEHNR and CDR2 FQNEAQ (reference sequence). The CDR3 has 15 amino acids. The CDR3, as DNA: TGTGCCAGCAGCTTAGTAGGGGCTCCAAGAGGGACCCAGTACTTC. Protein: CASSLVGAPRGTQYF.

CDR3 nucleotides: TGCGCCAGCAGCCAAGATTGGGGAGTTAACTATGGCTACACCTTC. Amino acids: CASSQDWGVNYGYTF. The rearrangement joins TRBV4-1 to TRBJ1-2; no clear D. Germline CDR1 and CDR2: MGHRA and YSYEKL. The V and J ends lost 0 bases and 1 base respectively, with 9 bases between them. The CDR3 runs to 15 residues.

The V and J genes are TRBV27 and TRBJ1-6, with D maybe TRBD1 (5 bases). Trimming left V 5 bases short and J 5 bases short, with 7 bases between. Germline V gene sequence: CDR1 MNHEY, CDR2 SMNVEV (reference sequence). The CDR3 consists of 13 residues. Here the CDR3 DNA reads TGTGCCAGCAGTCGGGGCCATAATTCACCCCTCCACTTT. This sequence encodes CASSRGHNSPLHF.

This chain's CDR3 is CATSVAPVRDNEQFF. CDR3 bases: TGTGCCACCAGCGTCGCTCCGGTGAGGGACAATGAGCAGTTCTTC. V is TRBV15 and J is TRBJ2-1; D is possibly TRBD2 (5 bases). The length of the CDR3 is 15 residues. Germline values: CDR1 LNHNV, CDR2 YYDKDF (reference sequence). V was clipped by 5 bases and J by 5 bases, with 16 bases between them.

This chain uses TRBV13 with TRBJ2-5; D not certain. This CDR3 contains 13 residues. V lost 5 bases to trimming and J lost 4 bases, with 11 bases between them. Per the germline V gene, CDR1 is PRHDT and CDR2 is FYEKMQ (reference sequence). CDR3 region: CASSILRSETQYF. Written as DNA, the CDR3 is TGTGCCAGCAGCATCCTCCGATCAGAGACCCAGTACTTC.

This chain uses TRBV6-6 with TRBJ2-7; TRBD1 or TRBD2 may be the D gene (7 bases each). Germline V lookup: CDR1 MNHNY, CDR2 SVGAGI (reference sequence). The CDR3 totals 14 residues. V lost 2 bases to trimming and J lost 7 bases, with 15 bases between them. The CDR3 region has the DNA TGTGCCAGCAGTTACCGGCAGGGGGGGGTGGAGCAGTACTTC. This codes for CASSYRQGGVEQYF.

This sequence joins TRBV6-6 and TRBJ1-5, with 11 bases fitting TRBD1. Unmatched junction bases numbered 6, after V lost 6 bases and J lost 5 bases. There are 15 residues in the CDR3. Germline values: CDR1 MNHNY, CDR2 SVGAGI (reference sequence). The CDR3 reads CASSGDRGLDQPQHF. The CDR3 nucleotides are TGTGCCAGCAGCGGGGACAGGGGGTTGGATCAGCCCCAGCATTTT.

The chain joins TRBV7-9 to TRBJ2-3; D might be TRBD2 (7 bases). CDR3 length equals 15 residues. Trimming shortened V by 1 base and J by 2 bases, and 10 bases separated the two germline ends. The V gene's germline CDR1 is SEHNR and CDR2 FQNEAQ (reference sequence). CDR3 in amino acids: CASSLGRGATDTQYF. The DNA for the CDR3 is TGTGCCAGCAGCTTAGGCCGGGGGGCCACAGATACGCAGTATTTT.